The text below deals with one TCR beta chain. The record originates from a study of blood T cell repertoires in COVID-19. About the study: COVID-19 samples, acute and convalescent, were from the United States, Italy and Spain.

Authors' processing steps: Estimation of nucleated cell counts relied on the amplification of reference gene primers. Generated by immunoSEQ multiplex PCR, the TCRdb table keeps only in-frame clones and is missing some. D and trimming were read from the DNA, whereas the V and J calls and clone size are those reported in that table. The profile shows 250,000 to 300,000 clones, about 90% of them singletons. V shed 5 bases and J 0 bases; nucleotides not matched to a gene: 1. Germline CDR1 MDHEN, CDR2 SYDVKM. This CDR3 comprises 14 residues. The clonotype was recovered from a woman aged 50 to 60 who had recovered from COVID-19. Sample: peripheral blood. The V and J genes are TRBV28 and TRBJ1-3; 7 positions agree with TRBD1. The CDR3 sequence: CASSAGGSGNTIYF. Here the CDR3 DNA reads TGTGCCAGCAGTGCAGGGGGCTCTGGAAACACCATATATTTT.